Reported below is one T cell receptor (beta chain). The antigen is undetermined. The data originate from a study of radiotherapy plus CTLA-4 blockade in lung cancer. About the study: The study recorded objective responses in about 18% of patients and disease control in approximately 31%. Study observations and caveats: Dynamics of early blood T cell clones, together with interferon-beta, were reportedly the best predictors of response. Blood-borne expansion of tumor-derived TCR clones followed radiotherapy plus ipilimumab.

Repertoires were generated with immunoSEQ multiplex PCR, while TCRdb's copy carries only in-frame clones and drops some. The table has approximately 110,000 clones, approximately 77% seen once. Lung cancer patients with chemo-refractory metastatic non-small-cell disease were given focal radiation plus CTLA-4 blockade with ipilimumab. V shed 5 bases, J shed 5 bases, and the junction held 13 bases outside the gene matches. Germline lookup yields CDR1 LGHNA and CDR2 YNFKEQ. CDR3 length: 16 residues. The source is a human donor with non-small cell lung cancer that progressed on radiotherapy plus ipilimumab. Some clones in this sample may be carry-over from other donors' samples. The V call is TRBV4-2, the J call TRBJ2-5, with 8 bases that match TRBD2. The sequences come from peripheral blood, collected from a patient treated with radiotherapy plus ipilimumab. CDR3 sequence (DNA): TGTGCCAGCAGCTCCCAGGGGACTAGTGGGGGCGAGACCCAGTACTTC. It codes for CASSSQGTSGGETQYF.